This T cell receptor beta chain originates from a study of cytomegalovirus exposure and HLA in healthy donors. The study, taken as a whole, reports: With high specificity and sensitivity, the classifier reportedly diagnosed cytomegalovirus status. In a later analysis, the majority of CMV-associated beta chains seemingly showed HLA restriction. An analysis was carried out later, and it reportedly showed fewer N-insertions in an Asian-associated ancestry cluster than the approximately 670-donor mean.

Unmatched junction bases numbered 8, after V lost 7 bases and J lost 7 bases. Germline V gene sequence: CDR1 LNHDA, CDR2 SQIVND (reference sequence). This CDR3 spans 13 amino acids. PCR involved 60 Vbeta and 13 Jbeta primers. Clones were sequenced by immunoSEQ multiplex PCR, and TCRdb holds only the in-frame ones, with some missing. There are about 190,000 clones in the sample; approximately 88% occur only once, and around 0.26% lies in the top ten. Concerning this clone itself: The antigen remains undetermined.

The TCR comes from a boy aged 5-17 years in good health and CMV-seronegative. V gene TRBV19 combines with J gene TRBJ1-2; 8 nucleotides agree with TRBD1. Sequenced sample: PBMCs. CDR3 residues: CASNIQGAFGYTF. The DNA for the CDR3 is TGTGCCAGTAACATCCAGGGGGCGTTTGGCTACACCTTC.